Presented here are 27 T cell receptor beta chains from one specimen sequenced in a study of cytomegalovirus exposure and HLA in healthy donors. PCR involved 60 Vbeta and 13 Jbeta primers. Some clones are missing from TCRdb's copy, which holds only in-frame ones; the method was immunoSEQ multiplex PCR. The table gives 150,000 to 200,000 clones; the top ten clones make up 2% to 2.5% of it. Sequencing input: PBMCs. The origin of the receptors is a man younger than 45 in good health and CMV-seronegative.

The gene calls are TRBV29-1 and TRBJ1-1, with a possible D match to TRBD1 (5 bases). Germline assignment: CDR1 SQVTM and CDR2 ANQGSEA. Trimming removed 3 bases at V and 7 bases at J, with 9 bases between. The CDR3 is made up of 11 amino acids. In DNA form, the CDR3 reads TGCAGCGTTGATGTCCAGGGTGAAGCTTTCTTT. Translation: CSVDVQGEAFF.

The CDR3 reads CASSLTSGSGGELFF. CDR3 bases: TGTGCCAGCAGCTTAACTAGCGGGAGTGGCGGGGAGCTGTTTTTT. The chain is built from TRBV7-3 and TRBJ2-2; 9 bases are shared with TRBD2. Germline CDR1 reads SGHTA; CDR2 reads FQGTGA. The CDR3 is 15 residues long. Trimming at V came to 0 bases and at J to 7 bases, leaving 3 bases not matched to a gene.

This chain connects TRBV10-1 to TRBJ2-5; TRBD2 agrees at 8 bases. Trimming removed 4 bases from V and 4 bases from J; junction bases left unmatched: 8. The germline CDR1 and CDR2 sequences are WNHNN and SYGVQD (reference sequence). CDR3 length: 15 amino acids. CDR3: CASSADSGMGETQYF. CDR3 DNA sequence: TGCGCCAGCAGTGCCGATAGCGGGATGGGAGAGACCCAGTACTTC.

The rearrangement uses TRBV19 and TRBJ1-1, with 11 positions matching TRBD1. Germline-derived CDR1 and CDR2 are LNHDA and SQIVND (reference sequence). This CDR3 spans 15 amino acids. Losses at the gene ends were 1 base for V and 4 bases for J; bases not matched to a gene: 2. The CDR3 spells CASSIGTGGGTEAFF. The CDR3 DNA reads as TGTGCCAGTAGTATAGGGACAGGGGGCGGCACTGAAGCTTTCTTT. Variable domain in full (rest from reference TRBV19 and TRBJ1-1): DGGITQSPKYLFRKEGQNVTLSCEQNLNHDAMYWYRQDPGQGLRLIYYSQIVNDFQKGDIAEGYSVSREKKESFPLTVTSAQKNPTAFYLCASSIGTGGGTEAFFGQGTRLTVV.

The chain recombines TRBV5-1 with TRBJ1-1; 7 positions match TRBD1. After removal of 3 bases from V and 0 bases from J, the junction contained 8 bases not matched to a gene. The CDR3 is 16 residues long. Germline lookup yields CDR1 SGHRS and CDR2 YFSETQ. Here the CDR3 reads CASSWGQMVMNTEAFF. The CDR3 DNA is TGCGCCAGCAGCTGGGGACAGATGGTCATGAACACTGAAGCTTTCTTT.

The genes are TRBV19 and TRBJ1-1; D gene uncertain. CDR3 length equals 14 residues. V lost 2 bases to trimming and J lost 4 bases, with 11 bases between them. Germline V gene sequence: CDR1 LNHDA, CDR2 SQIVND (reference sequence). The CDR3 is CASSILQVGTEAFF. Written as DNA, the CDR3 is TGTGCCAGTAGTATACTCCAGGTCGGCACTGAAGCTTTCTTT. Complete variable domain (other parts from reference TRBV19 and TRBJ1-1): DGGITQSPKYLFRKEGQNVTLSCEQNLNHDAMYWYRQDPGQGLRLIYYSQIVNDFQKGDIAEGYSVSREKKESFPLTVTSAQKNPTAFYLCASSILQVGTEAFFGQGTRLTVV.

The CDR3, as DNA: TGTGCCAGCAGCGTAGCAGGGACAGGGACTGGAAACACCATATATTTT. Translating it yields CASSVAGTGTGNTIYF. The rearrangement uses TRBV9 and TRBJ1-3, with 9 bases lining up with TRBD1. Per germline, CDR1 SGDLS and CDR2 YYNGEE. The CDR3 sequence is 16 residues long. V lost 0 bases, J lost 2 bases, and 3 bases stayed unmatched.

The chain has TRBV5-4 and TRBJ2-1, with a tentative D call TRBD2 (6 bases). V shed 5 bases and J shed 4 bases, with 16 bases lying between them. Germline CDR1 is SGHNT and CDR2 is YYREEE (reference sequence). The CDR3 consists of 15 residues. CDR3 bases: TGTGCCAGCAGTGGGGCGGGACTTTTATACAATGAGCAGTTCTTC. This encodes CASSGAGLLYNEQFF.

The CDR3 sequence: CASSAGGGPGELFF. CDR3 coding DNA: TGTGCCAGCAGTGCGGGGGGAGGGCCCGGGGAGCTGTTTTTT. The rearrangement links TRBV2 to TRBJ2-2; 7 nucleotides agree with TRBD2. Germline CDR1 reads SNHLY; CDR2 reads FYNNEI. V shed 4 bases, J shed 6 bases, and the junction held 5 bases outside the gene matches. The CDR3 is 14 amino acids.

This chain connects TRBV7-9 to TRBJ2-5, with a tentative D call TRBD1 (5 bases). The CDR3 loop spans 14 amino acids. Per germline, CDR1 SEHNR and CDR2 FQNEAQ (reference sequence). V was trimmed by 3 bases and J by 1 base, leaving 9 bases between them. For the CDR3, the DNA is TGTGCCAGCAGCTTCTACAGGACCCAAGAGACCCAGTACTTC. It specifies CASSFYRTQETQYF.

J is TRBJ2-1 and V is TRBV4-3; 7 bases fit TRBD2. Trimming removed 1 base from V and 1 base from J; junction bases left unmatched: 7. The CDR3 is 17 amino acids. Per the germline V gene, CDR1 is LGHNA and CDR2 is YSLEER. DNA of the CDR3: TGCGCCAGCAGCCAAGCGACGGCGGGGGTTTCCTACAATGAGCAGTTCTTC. It yields the protein CASSQATAGVSYNEQFF.

Note on this clone: This same CDR3 is encoded by further DNA sequences in the sample. V gene TRBV30 combines with J gene TRBJ1-1; D is perhaps TRBD1 (6 bases). Germline CDR1 is GTSNPN and CDR2 is SVGIG (reference sequence). CDR3 size: 12 residues. V was trimmed by 0 bases and J by 8 bases, leaving 10 bases between them. Here the CDR3 DNA reads TGTGCCTGGAGTGTAATCGGGACAGAAGCTTTCTTT. It yields the protein CAWSVIGTEAFF. Full variable domain (remainder filled in from reference TRBV30 and TRBJ1-1): SQTIHQWPATLVQPVGSPLSLECTVEGTSNPNLYWYRQAAGRGLQLLFYSVGIGQISSEVPQNLSASRPQDRQFILSSKKLLLSDSGFYLCAWSVIGTEAFFGQGTRLTVV.

V usage is TRBV7-2 and J usage is TRBJ1-2; TRBD1 is a possible D gene (5 bases). With 11 bases removed from V and 8 bases from J, the gap between germline ends came to 15 bases. Germline CDR1 SGHTA, CDR2 FQGNSA. The CDR3 has 11 residues. The DNA of the CDR3 is TGTGCCCCATACGGGACTTTGGGCTACACCTTC. It yields the protein CAPYGTLGYTF.

V usage is TRBV7-2 and J usage is TRBJ2-7, with D unclear. The V and J ends lost 5 bases and 2 bases respectively, with 7 bases between them. Germline V gene sequence: CDR1 SGHTA, CDR2 FQGNSA. This CDR3 comprises 12 residues. The CDR3 loop is CASSPQAYEQYF. CDR3 bases: TGTGCCAGCAGCCCCCAGGCCTACGAGCAGTACTTC.

The chain combines TRBV11-3 with TRBJ1-1, with D maybe TRBD1 (5 bases). Germline V gives CDR1 SGHNT, CDR2 YENEEA. Trimming cost V 5 bases and J 3 bases, with 16 bases left between them. The CDR3 is 15 amino acids. CDR3 sequence: CASSERTRSYTEAFF. CDR3 DNA: TGTGCCAGCAGCGAAAGGACACGGTCTTACACTGAAGCTTTCTTT.

The rearrangement uses TRBV9 and TRBJ2-1; 10 positions agree with TRBD2. The CDR3 is 15 amino acids. Germline CDR1 is SGDLS and CDR2 is YYNGEE. V shed 0 bases and J 8 bases; nucleotides not matched to a gene: 5. The CDR3 region has the DNA TGTGCCAGCAGCGTAGGATCTAGCGGGAGCGATGAGCAGTTCTTC. This gives the protein CASSVGSSGSDEQFF.

CDR3 residues: CASSLTSGRLNEQFF. As DNA, the CDR3 is TGCGCCAGCAGCTTGACTAGCGGGAGACTAAATGAGCAGTTCTTC. This rearrangement joins TRBV5-1 to TRBJ2-1, with 11 positions matching TRBD2. CDR1 is SGHRS, CDR2 YFSETQ, per germline. Unmatched junction bases numbered 4, after V lost 1 base and J lost 7 bases. The CDR3 sequence is 15 residues long.

The V and J genes are TRBV28 and TRBJ2-1; D not resolved. This CDR3 spans 15 amino acids. Germline CDR1 MDHEN, CDR2 SYDVKM. Trimming removed 5 bases from V and 5 bases from J, with 16 bases in between. The CDR3 sequence: CASSPMRKRNNEQFF. CDR3 bases: TGTGCCAGCAGTCCAATGCGGAAACGAAACAATGAGCAGTTCTTC.

The CDR3, as DNA: TGTGCCAGCAGCGTAGAAGGTAGCGGGGTGATTTACAATGAGCAGTTCTTC. Protein sequence: CASSVEGSGVIYNEQFF. The V call is TRBV9, the J call TRBJ2-1; 8 bases are shared with TRBD2. CDR1 is SGDLS, CDR2 YYNGEE, per germline. The V gene end was trimmed by 0 bases and the J gene end by 4 bases; junction bases not matched to a gene: 9. The CDR3 runs to 17 residues. The whole variable domain, remainder taken from reference TRBV9 and TRBJ2-1, is DSGVTQTPKHLITATGQRVTLRCSPRSGDLSVYWYQQSLDQGLQFLIQYYNGEERAKGNILERFSAQQFPDLHSELNLSSLELGDSALYFCASSVEGSGVIYNEQFFGPGTRLTVL.

This chain connects TRBV27 to TRBJ1-5; a weak D match, TRBD1 (5 bases). The V end lost 1 base, the J end lost 5 bases, and 15 bases lay between the germline ends. Germline values: CDR1 MNHEY, CDR2 SMNVEV (reference sequence). CDR3 size: 16 residues. This CDR3 reads CASSLYGREGYQPQHF. The CDR3 bases are TGTGCCAGCAGTTTATATGGCAGGGAGGGTTATCAGCCCCAGCATTTT.

CDR3 sequence reads: CASSHRGREHYGYTF. DNA of the CDR3: TGTGCCAGCAGCCACAGGGGGCGCGAACACTATGGCTACACCTTC. The J gene is TRBJ1-2, the V gene TRBV6-5, with 9 bases matching TRBD1. CDR3 size: 15 residues. The V gene's germline CDR1 is MNHEY and CDR2 SVGAGI. V lost 6 bases, J lost 3 bases, and 8 bases stayed unmatched.

This chain connects TRBV7-9 to TRBJ1-1; TRBD1 might be the D (6 bases). The germline CDR1 and CDR2 sequences are SEHNR and FQNEAQ (reference sequence). Deletions cut 6 bases from V and 3 bases from J, with 14 bases between. This CDR3 is 14 amino acids long. CDR3: CASRRPGQYTEAFF. As DNA, the CDR3 is TGTGCCAGCAGACGTCCAGGACAGTACACTGAAGCTTTCTTT. The full variable domain, rest sourced from reference TRBV7-9 and TRBJ1-1, is DTGVSQNPRHKITKRGQNVTFRCDPISEHNRLYWYRQTLGQGPEFLTYFQNEAQLEKSRLLSDRFSAERPKGSFSTLEIQRTEQGDSAMYLCASRRPGQYTEAFFGQGTRLTVV.

The chain couples TRBV10-3 to TRBJ1-2, with 10 bases identical to TRBD1. CDR1 is ENHRY, CDR2 SYGVKD, per germline. The length of the CDR3 is 14 residues. Trimming took 6 bases from V and 5 from J; bases not matched to a gene: 6. Here the CDR3 reads CAISSGTGVYGYTF. CDR3 coding DNA: TGTGCCATCAGCTCCGGGACAGGGGTATATGGCTACACCTTC.

Comments on this clone: The junction does not match germline at one end; this may be a read error. The J gene is TRBJ2-7, the V gene TRBV5-4; D ambiguous. Germline assignment: CDR1 SGHNT and CDR2 YYREEE (reference sequence). The CDR3 runs to 13 residues. CDR3 in amino acids: CASSSPDSNEQYF. In DNA, the CDR3 is TGTGCCAGCAGCTCACCTGACTCCAACGAGCAGTACTTC.

The V call is TRBV5-1, the J call TRBJ1-5, with D hard to call. This CDR3 is 15 amino acids long. CDR1 is SGHRS and CDR2 is YFSETQ in the germline V gene. Trimming left V 3 bases short and J 1 base short, with 11 bases between. The CDR3 sequence: CASSSGPGSNQPQHF. The CDR3 coding sequence is TGCGCCAGCAGCTCCGGACCGGGGAGCAATCAGCCCCAGCATTTT.

This rearrangement joins TRBV4-1 to TRBJ2-5, with 7 bases lining up with TRBD2. CDR3 length: 16 amino acids. V lost 1 base, J lost 4 bases, and 9 bases stayed unmatched. Germline V gives CDR1 MGHRA, CDR2 YSYEKL. CDR3 amino acids: CASSQVLPGGRETQYF. Written as DNA, the CDR3 is TGCGCCAGCAGCCAAGTTTTGCCGGGAGGTCGAGAGACCCAGTACTTC.

The chain joins TRBV7-9 to TRBJ1-1; no reliable D call. Germline loops: CDR1 SEHNR, CDR2 FQNEAQ (reference sequence). The CDR3 runs to 11 residues. With 1 base removed from V and 7 bases from J, the gap between germline ends came to 4 bases. The CDR3 is CASSLGSEAFF. CDR3 nucleotides: TGTGCCAGCAGCTTAGGCAGTGAAGCTTTCTTT.